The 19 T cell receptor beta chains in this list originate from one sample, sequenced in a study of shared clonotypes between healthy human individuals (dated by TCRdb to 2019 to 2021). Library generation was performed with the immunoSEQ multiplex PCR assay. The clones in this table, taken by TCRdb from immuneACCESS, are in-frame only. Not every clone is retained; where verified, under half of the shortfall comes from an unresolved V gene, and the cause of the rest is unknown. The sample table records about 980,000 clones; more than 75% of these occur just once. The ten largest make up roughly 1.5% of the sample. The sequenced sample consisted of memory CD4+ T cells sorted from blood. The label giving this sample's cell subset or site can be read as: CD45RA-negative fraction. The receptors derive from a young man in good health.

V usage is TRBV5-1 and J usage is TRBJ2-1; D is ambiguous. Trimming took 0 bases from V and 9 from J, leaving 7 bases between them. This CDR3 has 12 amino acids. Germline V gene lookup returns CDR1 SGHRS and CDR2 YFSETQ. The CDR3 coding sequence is TGCGCCAGCAGCTTGGAACTAAGTGAGCAGTTCTTC. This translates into CASSLELSEQFF.

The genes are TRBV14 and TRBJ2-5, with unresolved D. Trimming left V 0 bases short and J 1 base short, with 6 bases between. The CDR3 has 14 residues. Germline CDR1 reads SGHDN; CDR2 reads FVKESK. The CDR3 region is CASSQDQLQETQYF. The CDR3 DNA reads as TGTGCCAGCAGCCAAGATCAACTCCAAGAGACCCAGTACTTC. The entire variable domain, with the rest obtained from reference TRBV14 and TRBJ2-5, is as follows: EAGVTQFPSHSVIEKGQTVTLRCDPISGHDNLYWYRRVMGKEIKFLLHFVKESKQDESGMPNNRFLAERTGGTYSTLKVQPAELEDSGVYFCASSQDQLQETQYFGPGTRLLVL.

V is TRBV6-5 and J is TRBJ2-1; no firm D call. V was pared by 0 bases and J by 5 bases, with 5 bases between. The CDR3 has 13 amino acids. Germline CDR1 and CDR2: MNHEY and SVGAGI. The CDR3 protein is CASSYSADNEQFF. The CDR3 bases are TGTGCCAGCAGTTACTCTGCCGACAATGAGCAGTTCTTC.

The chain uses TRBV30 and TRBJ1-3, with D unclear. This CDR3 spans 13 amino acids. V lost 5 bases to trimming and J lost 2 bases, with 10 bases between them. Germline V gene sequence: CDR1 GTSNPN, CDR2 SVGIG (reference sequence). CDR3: CAWQRRTGNTIYF. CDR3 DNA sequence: TGTGCCTGGCAAAGGAGAACTGGAAACACCATATATTTT.

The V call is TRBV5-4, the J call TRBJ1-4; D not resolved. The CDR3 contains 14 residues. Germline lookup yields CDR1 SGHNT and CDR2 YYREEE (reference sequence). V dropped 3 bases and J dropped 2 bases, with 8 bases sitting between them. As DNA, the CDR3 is TGTGCCAGCAGCTCGGGGTGGACTAATGAAAAACTGTTTTTT. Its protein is CASSSGWTNEKLFF. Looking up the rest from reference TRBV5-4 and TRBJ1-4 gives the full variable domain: ETGVTQSPTHLIKTRGQQVTLRCSSQSGHNTVSWYQQALGQGPQFIFQYYREEENGRGNFPPRFSGLQFPNYSSELNVNALELDDSALYLCASSSGWTNEKLFFGSGTQLSVL.

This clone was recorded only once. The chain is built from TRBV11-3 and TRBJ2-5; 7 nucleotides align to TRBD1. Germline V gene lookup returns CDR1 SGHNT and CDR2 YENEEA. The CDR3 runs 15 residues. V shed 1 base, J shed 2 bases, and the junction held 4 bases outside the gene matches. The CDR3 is CASSLGQGNQETQYF. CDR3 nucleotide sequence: TGTGCCAGCAGCTTAGGACAGGGCAATCAAGAGACCCAGTACTTC.

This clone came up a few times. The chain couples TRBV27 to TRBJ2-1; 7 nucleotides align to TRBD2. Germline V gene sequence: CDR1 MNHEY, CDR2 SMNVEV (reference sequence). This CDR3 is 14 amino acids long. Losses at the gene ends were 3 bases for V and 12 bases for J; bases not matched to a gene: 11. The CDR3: CASSFGLAAEGQFF. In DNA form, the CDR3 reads TGTGCCAGCAGTTTTGGCCTAGCGGCCGAGGGGCAGTTCTTC.

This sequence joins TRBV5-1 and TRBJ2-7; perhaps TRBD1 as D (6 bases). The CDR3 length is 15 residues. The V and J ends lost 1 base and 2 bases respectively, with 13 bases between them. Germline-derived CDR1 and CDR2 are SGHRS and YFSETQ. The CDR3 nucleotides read TGCGCCAGCAGCTTGTTAACAGGGCCGACCTACGAGCAGTACTTC. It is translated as CASSLLTGPTYEQYF.

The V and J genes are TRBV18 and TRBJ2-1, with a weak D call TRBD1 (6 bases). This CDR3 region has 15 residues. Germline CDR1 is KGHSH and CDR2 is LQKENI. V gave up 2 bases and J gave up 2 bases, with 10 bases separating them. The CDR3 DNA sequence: TGTGCCAGCTCACCAGACAGGTATACCTACAATGAGCAGTTCTTC. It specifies CASSPDRYTYNEQFF.

The DNA for the CDR3 is TGTGCCAGCAGCTTGGAAGCGACAGGGTCGCGAAACACCATATATTTT. As protein: CASSLEATGSRNTIYF. The rearrangement joins TRBV7-2 to TRBJ1-3; TRBD1 matches 7 bases. Germline values: CDR1 SGHTA, CDR2 FQGNSA. CDR3 size: 16 residues. Germline trimming cut 3 bases from V and 5 bases from J; bases unmatched to any gene: 10.

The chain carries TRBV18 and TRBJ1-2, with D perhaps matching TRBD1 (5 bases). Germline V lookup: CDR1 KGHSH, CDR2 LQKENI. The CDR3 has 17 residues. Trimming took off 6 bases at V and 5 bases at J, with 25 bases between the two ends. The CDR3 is CASSLPGPGRHLYGYTF. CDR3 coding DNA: TGTGCCAGCTCTCTACCCGGCCCAGGGAGGCACCTTTATGGCTACACCTTC.

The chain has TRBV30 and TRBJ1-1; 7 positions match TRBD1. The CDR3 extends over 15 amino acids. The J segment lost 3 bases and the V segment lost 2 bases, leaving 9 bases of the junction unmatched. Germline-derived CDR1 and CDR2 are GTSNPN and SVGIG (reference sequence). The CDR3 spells CAWSLLSTGDTEAFF. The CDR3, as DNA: TGTGCCTGGAGTCTACTTTCTACAGGGGACACTGAAGCTTTCTTT.

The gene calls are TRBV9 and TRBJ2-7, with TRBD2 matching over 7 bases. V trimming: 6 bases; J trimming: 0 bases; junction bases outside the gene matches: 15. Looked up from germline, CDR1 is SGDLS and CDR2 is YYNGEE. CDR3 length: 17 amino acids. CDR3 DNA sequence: TGTGCCAGCATCCCGCCCCCTAGCGGACCCCGCTCCTACGAGCAGTACTTC. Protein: CASIPPPSGPRSYEQYF.

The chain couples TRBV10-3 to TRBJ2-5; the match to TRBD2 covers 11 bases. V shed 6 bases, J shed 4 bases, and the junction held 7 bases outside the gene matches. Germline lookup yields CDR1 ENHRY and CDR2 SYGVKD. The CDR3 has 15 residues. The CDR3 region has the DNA TGTGCCATCAGCCTTAGCGGGGGGGCCTCAGAGACCCAGTACTTC. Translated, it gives CAISLSGGASETQYF.

In DNA form, the CDR3 reads TGTGCCAGCAGTGGCATGACGGGCGAGCAGTACTTC. Encoded protein: CASSGMTGEQYF. This rearrangement joins TRBV25-1 to TRBJ2-7; unclear D gene. V lost 4 bases and J lost 6, with 10 bases in between. The CDR3 length is 12 residues. Germline V gene lookup returns CDR1 MGHDK and CDR2 SYGVNS.

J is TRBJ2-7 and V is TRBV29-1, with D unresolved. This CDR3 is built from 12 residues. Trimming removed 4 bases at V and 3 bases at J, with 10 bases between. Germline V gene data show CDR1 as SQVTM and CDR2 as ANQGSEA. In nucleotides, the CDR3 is TGCAGCGTTGGTGGGCAGGACTACGAGCAGTACTTC. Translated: CSVGGQDYEQYF.

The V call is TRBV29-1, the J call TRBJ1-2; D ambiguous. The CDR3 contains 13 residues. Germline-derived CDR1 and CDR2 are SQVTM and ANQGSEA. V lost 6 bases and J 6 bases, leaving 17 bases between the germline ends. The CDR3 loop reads CSVRTGSRHGYTF. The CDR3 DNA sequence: TGCAGCGTGAGGACCGGGTCCAGGCATGGCTACACCTTC.

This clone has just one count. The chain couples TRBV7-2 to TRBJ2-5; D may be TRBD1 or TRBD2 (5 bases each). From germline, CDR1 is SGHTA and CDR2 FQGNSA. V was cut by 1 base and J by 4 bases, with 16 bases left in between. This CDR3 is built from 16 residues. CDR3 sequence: CASSLGAGTTVETQYF. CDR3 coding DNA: TGTGCCAGCAGCTTAGGGGCCGGGACCACTGTAGAGACCCAGTACTTC.

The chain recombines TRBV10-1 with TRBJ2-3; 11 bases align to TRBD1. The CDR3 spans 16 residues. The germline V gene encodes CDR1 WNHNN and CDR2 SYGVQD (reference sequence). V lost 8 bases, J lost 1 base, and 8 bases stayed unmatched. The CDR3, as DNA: TGCGCCAGCGATGGACAGGGGGCAAAGGGCACAGATACGCAGTATTTT. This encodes CASDGQGAKGTDTQYF.